This passage covers 32 T cell receptor beta chains from one sample sequenced in a study of regulatory T cells in long-lasting Graves disease. Time point in this sample: newly diagnosed GD, antithyroid drugs for less than 3 months. RNA isolated from PBMCs was used to make the TCR library. TCR beta libraries were built with iRepertoire HTBI primers and Arm-PCR of CDR3 regions. TCRdb processed the multiplex PCR reads anew with MiXCR; each CDR3 protein has one entry. The table lists approximately 400,000 distinct CDR3 sequences, roughly 15% of them singletons, with about 20% in the top ten. Sequenced here: peripheral blood mononuclear cells (PBMCs), sampled at new diagnosis, from a patient treated with antithyroid drugs. The receptors shown here come from a female donor with Graves disease.

The rearrangement joins TRBV6-2 or TRBV6-3 to TRBJ2-3; 8 bases line up with TRBD2. V dropped 5 bases and J dropped 7; count of bases not matched to a gene: 17. The CDR3 consists of 17 residues. The germline CDR1 and CDR2 sequences are MNHEY and SVGEGT. The CDR3 DNA follows: TGTGCCAGCAGTGACCCCGGTGCGGGGGGTTTTTTTTATACGCAGTATTTT. It specifies CASSDPGAGGFFYTQYF.

This clonotype has only a few counts. A read error may account for a junction end that differs from germline. This chain connects TRBV20-1 to TRBJ2-5, with 8 nucleotides matching TRBD2. Per the germline V gene, CDR1 is DFQATT and CDR2 is SNEGSKA (reference sequence). This CDR3 is built from 15 residues. CDR3 residues: CSARDGGGPQEAQYF. For the CDR3, the DNA is TGCAGTGCTAGGGACGGCGGGGGGCCCCAAGAGGCCCAGTACTTC.

The table lists this clonotype with a few counts. The chain carries TRBV19 and TRBJ2-3; D might be TRBD1 or TRBD2, each matching 6 bases. The V gene lost 8 bases and the J gene lost 4 bases, with 13 bases spanning the gap. This CDR3 is built from 13 residues. Germline loops: CDR1 LNHDA, CDR2 SQIVND (reference sequence). CDR3 sequence reads: CASRAGGADTQYF. The CDR3 nucleotides read TGTGCCAGTCGGGCCGGGGGCGCAGATACGCAGTATTTT.

In its sample, this clonotype was seen many times. The chain combines TRBV12-5 with TRBJ2-7; D is undetermined. Trimming removed 1 base from V and 3 bases from J, with 7 bases in between. Germline V gene data show CDR1 as LGHNT and CDR2 as FRNRAP. The CDR3 is 13 residues long. The CDR3 is CASGLEAGYEQYF. In DNA form, the CDR3 reads TGTGCTAGTGGTTTGGAGGCAGGCTACGAGCAGTACTTC.

This clonotype was counted a few times. This chain uses TRBV19 with TRBJ1-1; no firm D call. The CDR3 is made up of 13 amino acids. Trimming pared 6 bases from V and 4 bases from J, leaving 12 bases between. Germline V gene sequence: CDR1 LNHDA, CDR2 SQIVND (reference sequence). The CDR3 coding sequence is TGTGCCAGTAGCCCCTTGCGAAGCACTGAAGCTTTCTTT. Translated: CASSPLRSTEAFF.

This clonotype was found many times. V and J are TRBV30 and TRBJ1-5; 8 bases map to TRBD1. CDR3 length equals 13 residues. J gave up 6 bases and V 3 bases, and 4 bases lay outside the gene matches. Germline V gives CDR1 GTSNPN, CDR2 SVGIG (reference sequence). The CDR3 nucleotides read TGTGCCTGGAGGACAGGGGACTTTCAGCCCCAGCATTTT. Translated: CAWRTGDFQPQHF.

The chain combines TRBV29-1 with TRBJ2-7, with D possibly matching TRBD2 (7 bases). CDR1 is SQVTM, CDR2 ANQGSEA, per germline. The CDR3 is 16 residues long. V was shortened by 6 bases and J by 2 bases, with 23 bases between the two germline ends. CDR3 nucleotide sequence: TGCAGCGTCCAAGGGGGGGCCGGGACGGAAACCTACGAGCAGTACTTC. Amino acid sequence: CSVQGGAGTETYEQYF.

This clonotype was observed at least ten times. This chain connects TRBV20-1 to TRBJ2-2, with D hard to call. This CDR3 is 12 amino acids long. CDR1 is DFQATT and CDR2 is SNEGSKA in the germline V gene (reference sequence). V shed 6 bases and J shed 5 bases, with 10 bases lying between them. The CDR3 bases are TGCAGTGCCTTCTCCTTAACCGGGGAGCTGTTTTTT. Protein product: CSAFSLTGELFF.

This clonotype was counted ten times or more. The chain uses TRBV20-1 and TRBJ1-3; no firm D call. Trimming pared 2 bases from V and 2 bases from J, leaving 13 bases between. CDR3 size: 15 residues. Germline CDR1 and CDR2: DFQATT and SNEGSKA (reference sequence). CDR3 sequence: CSARSARLPGNTIYF. For the CDR3, the DNA is TGCAGTGCTAGAAGCGCCAGGTTGCCTGGAAACACCATATATTTT.

This clonotype was found many times. The chain links TRBV5-1 to TRBJ1-3; 7 nucleotides match TRBD1. Looked up from germline, CDR1 is SGHRS and CDR2 is YFSETQ. Losses at the gene ends were 4 bases for V and 7 bases for J; bases not matched to a gene: 11. The CDR3 contains 15 residues. As DNA, the CDR3 is TGCGCCAGCAGCCCCGGGGGACAGAGCCCGAACACCATATATTTT. Residues: CASSPGGQSPNTIYF.

This chain links TRBV7-2 with TRBJ2-5, with D perhaps TRBD1 (6 bases). The V end was cut by 5 bases, the J end by 5 bases, with 15 bases between. The CDR3 has 14 residues. CDR1 SGHTA and CDR2 FQGNSA come from the germline V gene. CDR3 sequence reads: CASSIQQGGETQYF. Here the CDR3 DNA reads TGTGCCAGCAGCATACAACAGGGCGGGGAGACCCAGTACTTC.

The chain recombines TRBV6-5 with TRBJ1-2; tentatively, D is TRBD1 (6 bases). This CDR3 region has 15 residues. Germline loops: CDR1 MNHEY, CDR2 SVGAGI. Trimming left V 0 bases short and J 6 bases short, with 14 bases between. In DNA form, the CDR3 reads TGTGCCAGCAGTTACTCCGACAGGCTGCGCGATGGCTACACCTTC. Translated, it gives CASSYSDRLRDGYTF.

This clonotype appeared many times. In nucleotides, the CDR3 is TGTGCCAGCAGCCCCCCGGGACTTCTTTACGAGCAGTACTTC. It codes for CASSPPGLLYEQYF. This sequence joins TRBV28 and TRBJ2-7; TRBD2 is a possible D gene (6 bases). Germline CDR1 reads MDHEN; CDR2 reads SYDVKM. V was pared by 6 bases and J by 4 bases, with 16 bases between. The CDR3 sequence is 14 residues long.

At least ten counts were recorded for this clonotype. This chain uses TRBV20-1 with TRBJ2-5, with 11 bases matching TRBD1. After removal of 4 bases from V and 5 bases from J, the junction contained 6 bases not matched to a gene. The germline V gene encodes CDR1 DFQATT and CDR2 SNEGSKA (reference sequence). The CDR3 contains 14 residues. The CDR3 bases are TGCAGTGCTATGGACAGGGGGCGGAGGGAGACCCAGTACTTC. Translation gives CSAMDRGRRETQYF.

The table lists this clonotype with a few counts. V is TRBV28 and J is TRBJ2-6; D gene ambiguous. The germline gives CDR1 MDHEN, CDR2 SYDVKM. This CDR3 is 17 amino acids long. Trimming took 6 bases from V and 0 from J, leaving 15 bases between them. The CDR3 protein is CASSSYTSGSGANVLTF. In DNA, the CDR3 is TGTGCCAGCAGCTCCTACACGTCGGGCTCTGGGGCCAACGTCCTGACTTTC. Full variable domain (remainder filled in from reference TRBV28 and TRBJ2-6): DVKVTQSSRYLVKRTGEKVFLECVQDMDHENMFWYRQDPGLGLRLIYFSYDVKMKEKGDIPEGYSVSREKKERFSLILESASTNQTSMYLCASSSYTSGSGANVLTFGAGSRLTVL.

The sample holds a few counts of this clonotype. A junction end diverges from the germline sequence, so it may reflect a read error. The rearrangement joins TRBV28 to TRBJ2-3, with TRBD2 matching over 8 bases. This CDR3 contains 13 residues. The germline V gene encodes CDR1 MDHEN and CDR2 SYDVKM. Written as DNA, the CDR3 is TGTACCAGCGGGAGAACCAGCACAGATACGCAGTATTTT. Encoded protein: CTSGRTSTDTQYF. The full variable domain, in which reference TRBV28 and TRBJ2-3 provide the parts outside the CDR3, is DVKVTQSSRYLVKRTGEKVFLECVQDMDHENMFWYRQDPGLGLRLIYFSYDVKMKEKGDIPEGYSVSREKKERFSLILESASTNQTSMYLCTSGRTSTDTQYFGPGTRLTVL.

This clonotype was observed many times. This chain uses TRBV29-1 with TRBJ2-6, with 8 bases fitting TRBD1. Per germline, CDR1 SQVTM and CDR2 ANQGSEA. With 3 bases clipped from V and 1 base from J, the junction kept 5 bases outside the gene matches. The CDR3 has 16 residues. Here the CDR3 DNA reads TGCAGCGTTGAGGCCAGGGGGCCTTCTGGGGCCAACGTCCTGACTTTC. This sequence encodes CSVEARGPSGANVLTF. The full variable domain, with the rest looked up from reference TRBV29-1 and TRBJ2-6, is SAVISQKPSRDICQRGTSLTIQCQVDSQVTMMFWYRQQPGQSLTLIATANQGSEATYESGFVIDKFPISRPNLTFSTLTVSNMSPEDSSIYLCSVEARGPSGANVLTFGAGSRLTVL.

Many counts were recorded for this clonotype. The chain carries TRBV6-1 and TRBJ1-1; a possible D gene is TRBD1 (5 bases). Deletions cut 7 bases from V and 5 bases from J, with 14 bases between. The CDR3 runs 13 residues. Germline CDR1 and CDR2: MNHNS and SASEGT. This CDR3 reads CASTVVGGTEAFF. DNA of the CDR3: TGTGCCAGCACCGTTGTCGGGGGGACTGAAGCTTTCTTT.

This clonotype was detected many times. The chain is built from TRBV5-6 and TRBJ2-4; D call uncertain. The length of the CDR3 is 12 residues. Trimming shortened V by 0 bases and J by 6 bases, and 4 bases separated the two germline ends. CDR1 is SGHDT, CDR2 YYEEEE, per germline. The CDR3: CASSLGVNIQYF. As DNA, the CDR3 is TGTGCCAGCAGCTTGGGTGTAAACATTCAGTACTTC.

This clonotype was seen repeatedly, ten times or more. V usage is TRBV7-9 and J usage is TRBJ1-2; D remains unclear. This CDR3 has 14 amino acids. Trimming pared 3 bases from V and 6 bases from J, leaving 14 bases between. The germline V gene has CDR1 SEHNR and CDR2 FQNEAQ (reference sequence). CDR3 loop: CASSFGSTSHGYTF. CDR3 nucleotides: TGTGCCAGCAGCTTCGGGAGTACCTCCCATGGCTACACCTTC.

In its sample, this clonotype was seen many times. The chain employs TRBV28 and TRBJ2-4; either TRBD1 or TRBD2 may fit D (6 bases each). CDR1 is MDHEN, CDR2 SYDVKM, per germline. There are 18 residues in the CDR3. Trimming removed 4 bases at V and 0 bases at J, with 19 bases between. DNA of the CDR3: TGTGCCAGCAGTTCGAATATAGGGGGGTCCCGAGCCAAAAACATTCAGTACTTC. This gives the protein CASSSNIGGSRAKNIQYF.

This clonotype was detected a few times. The chain links TRBV6-2 or TRBV6-3 to TRBJ1-2; the D gene is possibly TRBD1 (5 bases). Germline loops: CDR1 MNHEY, CDR2 SVGEGT. The CDR3 has 16 residues. The V gene lost 3 bases and the J gene lost 6 bases, with 20 bases spanning the gap. The CDR3 protein is CASSYAGGTDPNGYTF. The CDR3 region has the DNA TGTGCCAGCAGTTATGCTGGGGGGACTGACCCGAATGGCTACACCTTC.

Ten or more counts support this clonotype. This chain joins TRBV28 and TRBJ1-5, with D unclear. The CDR3 runs 17 residues. V lost 4 bases to trimming and J lost 2 bases, with 18 bases between them. Germline assignment: CDR1 MDHEN and CDR2 SYDVKM. This chain's CDR3 is CASSSRVAGGGNQPQHF. CDR3 coding DNA: TGTGCCAGCAGTTCCAGAGTAGCTGGAGGTGGCAATCAGCCCCAGCATTTT.

This clonotype was seen many times. V and J are TRBV27 and TRBJ1-1; D gene uncertain. V lost 3 bases and J lost 3, with 11 bases in between. CDR3 size: 14 residues. Germline V gives CDR1 MNHEY, CDR2 SMNVEV (reference sequence). CDR3 nucleotide sequence: TGTGCCAGCAGTTTTGGGTCCGGAGACACTGAAGCTTTCTTT. Amino acids: CASSFGSGDTEAFF.

This chain links TRBV12-3 or TRBV12-4 with TRBJ1-2; D not resolved. V gave up 3 bases and J gave up 3 bases, with 14 bases separating them. The CDR3 is made up of 15 amino acids. CDR3 in amino acids: CASSFGGQEYYGYTF. The CDR3 bases are TGTGCCAGCAGTTTTGGAGGGCAAGAATACTATGGCTACACCTTC.

This clonotype was recorded a few times. The chain combines TRBV6-2 or TRBV6-3 with TRBJ2-1, with 9 bases lining up with TRBD2. CDR3 size: 16 residues. The germline V gene has CDR1 MNHEY and CDR2 SVGEGT. The V and J ends lost 0 bases and 6 bases, in that order; junction bases with no gene match: 6. CDR3 sequence (DNA): TGTGCCAGCAGTTACTCTCGGCGGGGGGGCGTCAATGAGCAGTTCTTC. Protein sequence: CASSYSRRGGVNEQFF.

The chain couples TRBV19 to TRBJ1-5; maybe TRBD1 (5 bases). The CDR3 contains 14 residues. V was cut by 7 bases and J by 0 bases, with 10 bases left in between. Germline V gene data show CDR1 as LNHDA and CDR2 as SQIVND (reference sequence). The CDR3 DNA follows: TGTGCCAGTATTCGCCAGGGTAGCAATCAGCCCCAGCATTTT. This gives the protein CASIRQGSNQPQHF.

This clonotype was observed many times. The chain has TRBV12-3 or TRBV12-4 and TRBJ1-4; D not certain. The CDR3 has 13 residues. V was shortened by 3 bases and J by 8 bases, with 10 bases between the two germline ends. The CDR3 region is CASSLWQFEKLFF. CDR3 nucleotide sequence: TGTGCCAGCAGTTTGTGGCAGTTCGAAAAACTGTTTTTT.

At least ten counts were recorded for this clonotype. This chain links TRBV5-1 with TRBJ2-7; D is ambiguous. Trimming removed 5 bases at V and 1 base at J, with 19 bases between. The length of the CDR3 is 16 residues. CDR1 is SGHRS and CDR2 is YFSETQ in the germline V gene. The CDR3 DNA is TGCGCCAGCAGAAATAATCTCGGGTTCGGGTCCTACGAGCAGTACTTC. It is translated as CASRNNLGFGSYEQYF.

The table lists this clonotype with many counts. J is TRBJ1-2 and V is TRBV27, with 9 bases identical to TRBD1. Germline lookup yields CDR1 MNHEY and CDR2 SMNVEV (reference sequence). The CDR3 runs 13 residues. J lost 6 bases, V lost 3 bases, and 2 bases had no gene match. CDR3 residues: CASSLTGGHGYTF. DNA for the CDR3: TGTGCCAGCAGTTTGACAGGGGGGCATGGCTACACCTTC.

The sample holds many counts of this clonotype. The rearrangement uses TRBV9 and TRBJ1-1; D remains unclear. The CDR3 has 14 residues. The V gene lost 0 bases and the J gene lost 4 bases, with 10 bases spanning the gap. The V gene's germline CDR1 is SGDLS and CDR2 YYNGEE. Here the CDR3 DNA reads TGTGCCAGCAGCGTAGAGGGTCTGGGCACTGAAGCTTTCTTT. Translating it yields CASSVEGLGTEAFF.

This clonotype was counted only a few times. This chain links TRBV7-9 with TRBJ2-1; TRBD2 matches at 7 bases. The J segment lost 5 bases and the V segment lost 5 bases, leaving 18 bases of the junction unmatched. Germline V lookup: CDR1 SEHNR, CDR2 FQNEAQ (reference sequence). This CDR3 is 18 amino acids long. CDR3 amino acids: CASSILLGAGRPDNEQFF. The CDR3 coding sequence is TGTGCCAGCAGCATACTATTGGGAGCGGGGCGGCCGGACAATGAGCAGTTCTTC. Filled out from reference TRBV7-9 and TRBJ2-1, the complete variable domain reads DTGVSQNPRHKITKRGQNVTFRCDPISEHNRLYWYRQTLGQGPEFLTYFQNEAQLEKSRLLSDRFSAERPKGSFSTLEIQRTEQGDSAMYLCASSILLGAGRPDNEQFFGPGTRLTVL.